The sequence of this T cell receptor beta chain was determined in a study of T cells after somatic rescue of genetic block. The data were produced by immunoSEQ multiplex PCR, yet TCRdb's version contains in-frame clones alone and is incomplete. The sample yields 68,000 or so clones, 80% to 95% seen once. Germline CDR1 LGHNA, CDR2 YNFKEQ. Unmatched junction bases numbered 5, after V lost 1 base and J lost 4 bases. The CDR3 runs to 16 residues. The chain couples TRBV4-2 to TRBJ1-5; TRBD1 aligns across 9 bases. Sequenced: peripheral blood mononuclear cells (PBMCs). This clonotype was obtained from a man aged 40-49 years. CDR3 amino acids: CASSQVRQGVNQPQHF. The CDR3 nucleotides read TGTGCCAGCAGCCAAGTTAGACAGGGGGTGAATCAGCCCCAGCATTTT.